Following are 17 T cell receptor beta chains from one sample sequenced in a study of beta chain features in type 1 diabetes. Expressed TCRB transcripts were sequenced, since all the RNA that had been isolated was reverse transcribed. Profiled with immunoSEQ multiplex PCR; TCRdb holds only in-frame clones, not every one. The table has over 300,000 clones, 7.5% to 9% seen once. Sequencing was performed on central memory CD4+ T cells from blood. These receptors were taken from a young woman in good health.

This sequence joins TRBV4-1 and TRBJ2-3, with 11 bases aligning to TRBD2. Germline V gene lookup returns CDR1 MGHRA and CDR2 YSYEKL. The CDR3 covers 18 residues. Unmatched junction bases numbered 7, after V lost 0 bases and J lost 2 bases. The CDR3 DNA reads as TGCGCCAGCAGCCAAGATCGACTAGCGGGGAGAATCACAGATACGCAGTATTTT. Translated, it gives CASSQDRLAGRITDTQYF.

The chain couples TRBV6-5 to TRBJ2-7, with 9 bases identical to TRBD1. The V and J ends lost 6 bases and 3 bases, in that order; junction bases with no gene match: 3. This CDR3 has 13 residues. Germline-derived CDR1 and CDR2 are MNHEY and SVGAGI. In DNA, the CDR3 is TGTGCCAGCAGAGAGGACAGGGGCTACGAGCAGTACTTC. It translates to CASREDRGYEQYF.

The chain recombines TRBV9 with TRBJ1-2, with D hard to call. Germline values: CDR1 SGDLS, CDR2 YYNGEE. This CDR3 spans 14 amino acids. The germline V and J ends were trimmed by 4 bases and 4 bases, with 14 bases remaining between them. The CDR3: CASSLSYSPYGYTF. Written as DNA, the CDR3 is TGTGCCAGCAGCCTCAGCTACAGCCCCTATGGCTACACCTTC.

The V gene is TRBV28, the J gene TRBJ2-1; D gene ambiguous. V shed 3 bases and J shed 4 bases, with 19 bases lying between them. CDR3 length equals 17 residues. The germline V gene encodes CDR1 MDHEN and CDR2 SYDVKM. The CDR3 region has the DNA TGTGCCAGCAGTTTGGGTGCTTCCGGACGCGTTTACAATGAGCAGTTCTTC. Protein product: CASSLGASGRVYNEQFF.

This clone was counted between two and nine times. The V and J genes are TRBV7-3 and TRBJ2-5, with D perhaps matching TRBD2 (5 bases). The germline V and J ends were trimmed by 5 bases and 1 base, with 14 bases remaining between them. Germline CDR1 reads SGHTA; CDR2 reads FQGTGA. CDR3 length: 15 amino acids. This chain's CDR3 is CASSPQSGFQETQYF. The CDR3 nucleotides read TGTGCCAGCAGCCCCCAAAGCGGATTCCAAGAGACCCAGTACTTC.

The V call is TRBV2, the J call TRBJ1-2, with 8 bases lining up with TRBD1. Germline V gene data show CDR1 as SNHLY and CDR2 as FYNNEI. V trimming: 4 bases; J trimming: 2 bases; junction bases outside the gene matches: 6. This CDR3 region has 15 residues. The CDR3, as DNA: TGTGCCAGCAGTGCCCCCGACAGGGGAAACTATGGCTACACCTTC. Translated, it gives CASSAPDRGNYGYTF.

There are a few counts of this clone. V gene TRBV4-3 combines with J gene TRBJ2-7; 11 bases map to TRBD2. The length of the CDR3 is 16 residues. The germline gives CDR1 LGHNA, CDR2 YSLEER. V lost 1 base to trimming and J lost 2 bases; unmatched junction nucleotides: 4. CDR3 DNA: TGCGCCAGCAGCCAAGGGGTAGCGGGAGGGACCTACGAGCAGTACTTC. Encoded protein: CASSQGVAGGTYEQYF.

For the CDR3, the DNA is TGTGCCAGCAGCGAGGGACTAGCGGGAGTGGGGGATGAGCAGTTCTTC. It is translated as CASSEGLAGVGDEQFF. The rearrangement links TRBV5-4 to TRBJ2-1, with TRBD2 matching 14 bases. With 4 bases clipped from V and 8 bases from J, the junction kept 8 bases outside the gene matches. The V gene's germline CDR1 is SGHNT and CDR2 YYREEE (reference sequence). The CDR3 totals 16 residues.

The sample holds a few counts of this clone. This rearrangement joins TRBV6-5 to TRBJ2-1, with 9 bases lining up with TRBD1. V lost 0 bases to trimming and J lost 15 bases; unmatched junction nucleotides: 15. Per germline, CDR1 MNHEY and CDR2 SVGAGI. The CDR3 totals 16 residues. CDR3 nucleotide sequence: TGTGCCAGCAGTTACTCGAACGGTGCGACAGGGGGTGGTTGGTTCTTC. This codes for CASSYSNGATGGGWFF.

The sample holds a few counts of this clone. This chain joins TRBV5-6 and TRBJ2-7; 7 bases match TRBD1. The CDR3 has 14 amino acids. CDR1 and CDR2 (germline): SGHDT, YYEEEE. After removal of 0 bases from V and 2 bases from J, the junction contained 2 bases not matched to a gene. The DNA for the CDR3 is TGTGCCAGCAGCTTGGCCGGGACAGCCTACGAGCAGTACTTC. It specifies CASSLAGTAYEQYF.

The chain employs TRBV11-2 and TRBJ1-6; D unresolved. The CDR3 consists of 13 residues. Per germline, CDR1 SGHAT and CDR2 FQNNGV. Deletions cut 2 bases from V and 10 bases from J, with 9 bases between. The CDR3 nucleotides read TGTGCCAGCAGCTTAATCCAGAACTCACCCCTCCACTTT. Translated: CASSLIQNSPLHF.

About this clone itself: It may be a read error: a sequence one base away is much more abundant. The rearrangement links TRBV11-2 to TRBJ2-6; D is uncertain. Germline V gene sequence: CDR1 SGHAT, CDR2 FQNNGV. The V and J ends lost 1 base and 2 bases respectively, with 0 bases between them. The CDR3 loop spans 13 amino acids. CDR3 nucleotides: TGTGCCAGCAGCTTAGCTGGGGCCAACGTCCTGACTTTC. Amino acids: CASSLAGANVLTF.

The V call is TRBV27, the J call TRBJ1-6; TRBD1 agrees at 7 bases. This CDR3 spans 15 amino acids. From germline, CDR1 is MNHEY and CDR2 SMNVEV (reference sequence). J lost 8 bases, V lost 5 bases, and 9 bases had no gene match. CDR3 nucleotides: TGTGCCAGCAGTCCCCGACAGGGAGGGCATTCACCCCTCCACTTT. Translated: CASSPRQGGHSPLHF.

There are a few counts of this clone. The rearrangement links TRBV15 to TRBJ2-1, with 14 bases fitting TRBD2. Trimming removed 6 bases from V and 8 bases from J; junction bases left unmatched: 3. This CDR3 contains 14 residues. Germline loops: CDR1 LNHNV, CDR2 YYDKDF (reference sequence). The CDR3: CATRKGLAGDEQFF. The DNA of the CDR3 is TGTGCCACCAGGAAGGGACTAGCGGGAGATGAGCAGTTCTTC.

This clone has more than one count but fewer than ten. The chain has TRBV18 and TRBJ2-5; D is unresolved. Germline CDR1 reads KGHSH; CDR2 reads LQKENI. The ends were cut back, 5 bases at V and 1 base at J, with 11 bases in the middle. The CDR3 totals 14 residues. CDR3 in amino acids: CASSSGRIQETQYF. The CDR3 DNA reads as TGTGCCAGCTCATCTGGACGGATCCAAGAGACCCAGTACTTC.

This clone was detected a few times. This chain joins TRBV21-1 and TRBJ1-5. TRBV21-1 is listed as a pseudogene. The CDR3 is 13 residues long. DNA of the CDR3: TGTGCCAGCAGCGTGGGACCGGATCAGCCCCAGCATTTT. Translated, it gives CASSVGPDQPQHF.

This clone was seen a handful of times. Other nucleotide sequences in the sample specify the same CDR3. The V and J genes are TRBV5-1 and TRBJ2-2; D tentatively reads TRBD1 or TRBD2 (5 bases each). Trimming took off 0 bases at V and 2 bases at J, with 8 bases between the two ends. The CDR3 has 15 amino acids. Germline CDR1 reads SGHRS; CDR2 reads YFSETQ. CDR3 region: CASSLGGTNTGELFF. CDR3 DNA sequence: TGCGCCAGCAGCTTGGGTGGGACCAACACCGGGGAGCTGTTTTTT.